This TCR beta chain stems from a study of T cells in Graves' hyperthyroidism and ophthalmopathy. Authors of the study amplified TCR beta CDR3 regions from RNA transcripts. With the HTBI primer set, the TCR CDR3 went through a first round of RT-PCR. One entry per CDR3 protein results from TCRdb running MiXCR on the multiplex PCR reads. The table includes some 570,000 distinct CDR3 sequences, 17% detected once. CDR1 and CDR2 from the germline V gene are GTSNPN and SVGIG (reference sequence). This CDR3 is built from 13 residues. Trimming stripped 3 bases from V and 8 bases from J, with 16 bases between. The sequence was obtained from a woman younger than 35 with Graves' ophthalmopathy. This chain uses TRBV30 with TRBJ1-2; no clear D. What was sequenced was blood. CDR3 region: CAWRSPKTGGYTF. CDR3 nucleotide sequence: TGTGCCTGGAGGTCCCCGAAGACTGGCGGCTACACCTTC.